The entry below gives a single T cell receptor (beta chain) sequence along with its context. Its antigen remains unidentified. No qualities accompany the bases; no much larger clone lies one base away. This specimen's treatment or condition label, per the study, means: in vitro stimulation with specific CMV peptide epitopes to enrich CMV-specific T cells. V is shortened by 4 bases, J by 6 bases, and the region joining them spans 19 bases. Inclusive of the bounding cysteine and phenylalanine, the CDR3 is 15 residues long. The DNA shown is the 45-base CDR3, in frame from base 1. The germline V gene (reference sequence) supplies CDR1 SEHNR and CDR2 FQNEAQ. The sample comes from a study of T cell repertoires in cytomegalovirus infection (dated by TCRdb to between 2018 and 2021). About the full investigation: Peptide stimulations targeted recently identified HLA-C-restricted CMV epitopes, whose presentation resists viral immunomodulation, together with well-studied HLA-B-restricted epitopes. Donor HLA type was relevant to the analysis, as public TCR beta signatures indicated carriage of CMV infection together with the matching HLA type. What the authors observed across the whole study: In both this cohort and an independent cohort of over 350 donors, the cumulative frequency of public TCR beta family members distinguished carriers of CMV infection plus the relevant HLA type. The ex vivo response was dominated by HLA-C-restricted CMV-specific TCR beta clonotypes, which also provided the single most frequent clonotype in two of eight donors.

The sample was run on an Illumina HiSeq 1500. Clones were called with MiXCR by TCRdb after fastp trimmed the public reads at Q25, and only in-frame beta chains were retained. Records with the same CDR3 protein are collapsed into one entry carrying the most frequent genes and DNA. Within this sample are around 230,000 distinct CDR3 sequences, with roughly two fifths of them counted one time only. The biggest ten clones account for 59% of the sample. Sequenced here: CD8+ T cells from cultured PBMCs, sampled from culture after CMV antigen stimulation. The sequence derives from a human donor in good health (CMV status not recorded). Some clones in this sample may be carry-over from other donors' samples. This chain is built from TRBV7-9 and TRBJ2-7; D gene: possibly TRBD1, on 6 matching bases. The DNA sequence is as follows: TGTGCCAGCAGCTCCCCACGACAGGTTATGGCCGAGCAGTACTTC. Its protein is CASSSPRQVMAEQYF.